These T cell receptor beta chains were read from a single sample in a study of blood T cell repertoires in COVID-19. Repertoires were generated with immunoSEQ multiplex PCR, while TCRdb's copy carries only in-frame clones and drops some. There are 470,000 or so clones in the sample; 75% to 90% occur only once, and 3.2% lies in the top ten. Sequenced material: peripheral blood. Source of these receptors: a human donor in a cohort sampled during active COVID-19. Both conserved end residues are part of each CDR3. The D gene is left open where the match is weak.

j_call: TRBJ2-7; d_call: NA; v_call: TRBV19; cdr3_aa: CASSTNLLGEQYF; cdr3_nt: TGTGCCAGTAGCACCAACCTACTAGGGGAGCAGTACTTC
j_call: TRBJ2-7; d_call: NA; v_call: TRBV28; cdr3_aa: CASSLSRNSYEQYF; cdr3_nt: TGTGCCAGCAGTTTGTCCAGGAACTCCTACGAGCAGTACTTC
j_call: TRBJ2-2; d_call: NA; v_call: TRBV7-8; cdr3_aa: CASSPGSGGTGELFF; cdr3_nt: TGTGCCAGCAGTCCCGGGTCCGGCGGCACCGGGGAGCTGTTTTTT
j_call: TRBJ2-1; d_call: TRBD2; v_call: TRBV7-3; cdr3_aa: CASSLTVAGGNEQFF; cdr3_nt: TGTGCCAGCAGCTTAACAGTAGCGGGAGGCAATGAGCAGTTCTTC
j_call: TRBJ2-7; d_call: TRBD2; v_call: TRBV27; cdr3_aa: CASSLGLAGASYYEQYF; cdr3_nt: TGTGCCAGCAGTTTAGGGCTAGCGGGAGCCTCCTACTACGAGCAGTACTTC
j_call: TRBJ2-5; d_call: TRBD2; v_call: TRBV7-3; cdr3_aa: CASSSIAGGLETQYF; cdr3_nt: TGTGCCAGCAGCTCTATAGCGGGAGGCTTGGAGACCCAGTACTTC
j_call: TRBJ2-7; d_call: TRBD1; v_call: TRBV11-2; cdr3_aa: CASSTGQGGPYEQYF; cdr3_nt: TGTGCCAGCAGCACCGGACAGGGGGGTCCCTACGAGCAGTACTTC
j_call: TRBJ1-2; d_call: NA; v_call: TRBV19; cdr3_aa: CASSQRARDSNYGYTF; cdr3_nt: TGTGCCAGTAGTCAGAGGGCGAGGGATTCGAACTATGGCTACACCTTC
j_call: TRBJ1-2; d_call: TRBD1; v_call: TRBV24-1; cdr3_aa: CATSVRGGGDGYTF; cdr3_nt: TGTGCCACCAGCGTCAGAGGAGGGGGCGATGGCTACACCTTC
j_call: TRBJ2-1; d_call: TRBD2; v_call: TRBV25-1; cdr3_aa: CASSAGGASGSWEEQFF; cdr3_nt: TGTGCCAGCAGTGCTGGGGGGGCTAGCGGGAGTTGGGAGGAGCAGTTCTTC
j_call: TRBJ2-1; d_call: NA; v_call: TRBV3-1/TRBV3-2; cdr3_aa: CASSTRQAPYNEQFF; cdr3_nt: TGTGCCAGCAGCACCCGACAGGCCCCGTACAATGAGCAGTTCTTC
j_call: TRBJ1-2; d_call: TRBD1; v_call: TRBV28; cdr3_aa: CASSLGTGRTYGYTF; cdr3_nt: TGTGCCAGCAGTCTAGGGACAGGACGCACCTATGGCTACACCTTC
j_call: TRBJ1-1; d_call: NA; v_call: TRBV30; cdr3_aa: CASQRVRNTEAFF; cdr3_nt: TGTGCCTCCCAGAGGGTCCGGAACACTGAAGCTTTCTTT
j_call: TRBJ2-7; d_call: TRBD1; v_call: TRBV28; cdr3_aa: CASSRDRGLNEQYF; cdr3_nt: TGTGCCAGCAGTAGGGACAGGGGTCTGAACGAGCAGTACTTC
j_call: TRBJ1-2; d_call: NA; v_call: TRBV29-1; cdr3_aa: CSVSGNGYTF; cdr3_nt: TGCAGCGTTTCCGGGAATGGCTACACCTTC
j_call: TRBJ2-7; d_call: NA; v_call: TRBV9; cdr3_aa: CASSAPGSGLEQYF; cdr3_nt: TGTGCCAGCAGCGCCCCCGGGAGTGGACTCGAGCAGTACTTC
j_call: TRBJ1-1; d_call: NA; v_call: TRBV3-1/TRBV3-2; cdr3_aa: CASSPSAAADTEAFF; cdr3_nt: TGTGCCAGCAGCCCCTCAGCCGCGGCGGATACTGAAGCTTTCTTT
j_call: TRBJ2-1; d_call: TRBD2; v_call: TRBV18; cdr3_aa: CASSQGLAEYNEQFF; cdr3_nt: TGTGCCAGCTCACAGGGACTAGCGGAGTACAATGAGCAGTTCTTC
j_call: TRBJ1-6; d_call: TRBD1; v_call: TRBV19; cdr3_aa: CASTTGGDVSPLHF; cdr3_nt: TGTGCCAGTACCACAGGGGGCGACGTTTCACCCCTCCACTTT
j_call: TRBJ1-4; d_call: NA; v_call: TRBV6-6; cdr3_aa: CASSTVQGSLFF; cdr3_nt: TGTGCCAGCAGTACTGTACAGGGTTCCCTGTTTTTT